This T cell receptor beta chain was found in a study of T-cell memory formation after mild COVID-19. Study-level points and caveats: Contracting clones localized mainly to CM and EM when CD4+ and mainly to EMRA when CD8+.

TCRdb reprocessed the 5' RACE reads via MiXCR and lists one record per CDR3 protein. This table holds roughly 350,000 distinct CDR3 sequences, approximately 13% found once. The ends lost 5 bases at V and 7 bases at J; junction bases unmatched: 11. Germline V gene sequence: CDR1 MNHEY, CDR2 SVGAGI. This CDR3 is 15 amino acids long. Of note for this clonotype: The antigen remains unidentified.

The chain has TRBV6-5 and TRBJ1-5, with 7 bases matching TRBD1. The clonotype originates from a man aged 18 to 30 who had mild COVID-19 (a few samples of this study predate the infection). Cell type and time point are not known. The sample consisted of PBMCs or a T cell subset sorted from them (not recorded which). The CDR3 loop is CASSIRQGPRQPQHF. CDR3 bases: TGTGCCAGCAGTATCCGACAGGGTCCCCGCCAGCCCCAGCATTTT.